The rows below give T cell receptor beta chains drawn from one sample of a study of T cells after yellow fever vaccination. TCRdb redid the calling of the 5' RACE reads with MiXCR, one entry per CDR3 protein. The data hold some 350,000 distinct CDR3 sequences, with over 5% observed a single time. The material sequenced was PBMCs, taken 5 days after the yellow fever booster vaccination. The receptors shown here come from a man aged 25-45 years who received the YFV17D yellow fever vaccine. CDR3s leave out the opening cysteine and the closing phenylalanine or tryptophan. Each record gives: V gene, J gene, clone size, CDR3 protein. Size values are once, few and many counts, or a class for expanded clones, and some rows have none.

v_call: TRBV24-1; j_call: TRBJ2-7; clone_size: few; cdr3_aa: ATSNIGGDHLYEQY
v_call: TRBV27; j_call: TRBJ2-1; clone_size: many; cdr3_aa: ASGRLPSGDPTSNEQF
v_call: TRBV7-6; j_call: TRBJ2-1; clone_size: few; cdr3_aa: ASSLEQAEQF
v_call: TRBV6-1; j_call: TRBJ2-7; clone_size: -; cdr3_aa: ASSEVASGSHEQY
v_call: TRBV4-3; j_call: TRBJ2-2; clone_size: -; cdr3_aa: ASSQVGSGELGGELF
v_call: TRBV5-1; j_call: TRBJ2-7; clone_size: -; cdr3_aa: ASSLPGTEGTYEQY
v_call: TRBV29-1; j_call: TRBJ2-3; clone_size: many; cdr3_aa: SVERDTDTQY
v_call: TRBV5-4; j_call: TRBJ1-4; clone_size: few; cdr3_aa: ASSARSGVGEKLF
v_call: TRBV5-4; j_call: TRBJ2-3; clone_size: few; cdr3_aa: ASSATGTSTDTQY
v_call: TRBV5-1; j_call: TRBJ2-1; clone_size: many; cdr3_aa: ASREGLAAHNEQF
v_call: TRBV29-1; j_call: TRBJ2-6; clone_size: few; cdr3_aa: SVVGGGTGSSGANVLT
v_call: TRBV29-1; j_call: TRBJ2-2; clone_size: many; cdr3_aa: SVARSGDHGELF
v_call: TRBV5-1; j_call: TRBJ2-7; clone_size: few; cdr3_aa: ASSLDGASYYEQY
v_call: TRBV5-1; j_call: TRBJ2-5; clone_size: many; cdr3_aa: ASSLFQLSNQGETQY
v_call: TRBV5-1; j_call: TRBJ2-7; clone_size: many; cdr3_aa: ASSLVSEGYEQY
v_call: TRBV5-1; j_call: TRBJ2-2; clone_size: many; cdr3_aa: ASSTGTVNTGELF
v_call: TRBV5-1; j_call: TRBJ2-3; clone_size: many; cdr3_aa: ASSSGTITDTQY
v_call: TRBV18; j_call: TRBJ2-4; clone_size: few; cdr3_aa: ASSPMGSSVGAKNIQY
v_call: TRBV20-1; j_call: TRBJ1-1; clone_size: many; cdr3_aa: SADKREDTEAF
v_call: TRBV20-1; j_call: TRBJ2-7; clone_size: many; cdr3_aa: SARGSSYEQY
v_call: TRBV7-8; j_call: TRBJ2-5; clone_size: few; cdr3_aa: ASSLRVDPGTQY
v_call: TRBV10-3; j_call: TRBJ2-3; clone_size: -; cdr3_aa: AIRGGSTDTQY
v_call: TRBV5-4; j_call: TRBJ2-5; clone_size: -; cdr3_aa: ASSWGTSETQY
v_call: TRBV6-5; j_call: TRBJ2-3; clone_size: -; cdr3_aa: ASSYSLTGTSTDTQY
v_call: TRBV20-1; j_call: TRBJ2-7; clone_size: -; cdr3_aa: SAPKPGHLYEQY
v_call: TRBV6-5; j_call: TRBJ1-6; clone_size: few; cdr3_aa: ASSWGGGENSPLH
v_call: TRBV15; j_call: TRBJ2-3; clone_size: few; cdr3_aa: ATSRRVSGNTDTQY
v_call: TRBV21-1; j_call: TRBJ2-2; clone_size: few; cdr3_aa: ASSQRMNTGELF
v_call: TRBV20-1; j_call: TRBJ1-1; clone_size: many; cdr3_aa: SATTPTGGTEAF
v_call: TRBV20-1; j_call: TRBJ2-3; clone_size: -; cdr3_aa: SARGSGSTDTQY
v_call: TRBV20-1; j_call: TRBJ2-5; clone_size: few; cdr3_aa: SAPHGKETQY
v_call: TRBV6-9; j_call: TRBJ2-1; clone_size: -; cdr3_aa: ASSETGQGPIGENNEQF
v_call: TRBV3-1; j_call: TRBJ2-1; clone_size: -; cdr3_aa: ASSQMSPDEQF
v_call: TRBV4-3; j_call: TRBJ2-6; clone_size: many; cdr3_aa: ASSQANVKANVLT
v_call: TRBV20-1; j_call: TRBJ2-7; clone_size: many; cdr3_aa: SARVGVQGAHEQY
v_call: TRBV6-2/TRBV6-3; j_call: TRBJ2-1; clone_size: many; cdr3_aa: ASRVGLGEQF
v_call: TRBV20-1; j_call: TRBJ1-2; clone_size: few; cdr3_aa: SAPDRTNYGYT
v_call: TRBV5-6; j_call: TRBJ1-5; clone_size: few; cdr3_aa: ASSLGPPTQPQH
v_call: TRBV5-4; j_call: TRBJ2-5; clone_size: few; cdr3_aa: ASSFDLGQETQY
v_call: TRBV10-3; j_call: TRBJ2-7; clone_size: few; cdr3_aa: AISPGERVSYEQY
v_call: TRBV30; j_call: TRBJ1-2; clone_size: -; cdr3_aa: AWSVRTGNSYT
v_call: TRBV12-3/TRBV12-4; j_call: TRBJ2-6; clone_size: many; cdr3_aa: ASSAGANVLT
v_call: TRBV19; j_call: TRBJ2-7; clone_size: many; cdr3_aa: ASSKWAGGAGMREQY
v_call: TRBV12-3/TRBV12-4; j_call: TRBJ2-1; clone_size: -; cdr3_aa: ASSPRDWNNEQF
v_call: TRBV5-8; j_call: TRBJ2-4; clone_size: -; cdr3_aa: ASSLTGRAIMDIQY
v_call: TRBV20-1; j_call: TRBJ2-2; clone_size: -; cdr3_aa: SARDQVGGVTGELF
v_call: TRBV3-1; j_call: TRBJ2-7; clone_size: few; cdr3_aa: ASSQSGLGEQY
v_call: TRBV4-2; j_call: TRBJ2-6; clone_size: few; cdr3_aa: ASSLYRDSGANVLT
v_call: TRBV7-7; j_call: TRBJ2-7; clone_size: many; cdr3_aa: HTGSHEQY
v_call: TRBV19; j_call: TRBJ1-5; clone_size: -; cdr3_aa: ASNTVSNQPQH
v_call: TRBV20-1; j_call: TRBJ2-3; clone_size: many; cdr3_aa: SAPDGVAGRSISTDTQY
v_call: TRBV20-1; j_call: TRBJ2-1; clone_size: -; cdr3_aa: SARVSRGVAGGTEQF
v_call: TRBV7-9; j_call: TRBJ2-7; clone_size: -; cdr3_aa: ASSLELAGGPTTRQY
v_call: TRBV3-1; j_call: TRBJ2-7; clone_size: -; cdr3_aa: ASSHYLGGPPYEQY
v_call: TRBV5-4; j_call: TRBJ1-2; clone_size: -; cdr3_aa: ASSPKTGSGYT
v_call: TRBV7-3; j_call: TRBJ2-6; clone_size: few; cdr3_aa: ASSSTGDGANVLT
v_call: TRBV9; j_call: TRBJ2-1; clone_size: many; cdr3_aa: ASSVGDSGIYNEQF
v_call: TRBV28; j_call: TRBJ1-5; clone_size: many; cdr3_aa: ASGPGDLSAAGQPQH